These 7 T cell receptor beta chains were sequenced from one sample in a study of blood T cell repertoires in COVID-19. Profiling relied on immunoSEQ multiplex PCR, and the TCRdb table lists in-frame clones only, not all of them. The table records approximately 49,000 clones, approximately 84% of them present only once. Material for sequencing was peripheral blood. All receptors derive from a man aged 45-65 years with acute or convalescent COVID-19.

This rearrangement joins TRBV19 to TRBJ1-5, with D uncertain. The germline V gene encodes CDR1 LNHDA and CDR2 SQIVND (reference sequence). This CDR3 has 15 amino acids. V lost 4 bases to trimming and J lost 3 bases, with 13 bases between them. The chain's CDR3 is CASSTTPRDNQPQHF. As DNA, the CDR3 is TGTGCCAGTAGTACAACTCCCCGGGACAATCAGCCCCAGCATTTT.

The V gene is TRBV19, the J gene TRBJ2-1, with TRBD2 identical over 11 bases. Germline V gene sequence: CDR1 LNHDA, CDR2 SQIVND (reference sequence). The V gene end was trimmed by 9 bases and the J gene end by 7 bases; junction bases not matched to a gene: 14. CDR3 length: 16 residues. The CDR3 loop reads CASASVLAGASNEQFF. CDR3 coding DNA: TGTGCCAGCGCCAGCGTACTAGCGGGAGCGTCGAATGAGCAGTTCTTC.

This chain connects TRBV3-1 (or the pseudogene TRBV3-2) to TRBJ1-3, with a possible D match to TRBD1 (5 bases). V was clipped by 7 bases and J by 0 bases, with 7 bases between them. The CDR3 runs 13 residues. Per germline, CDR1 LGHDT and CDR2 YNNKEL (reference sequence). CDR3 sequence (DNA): TGTGCCAGCACAGGGAACTCTGGAAACACCATATATTTT. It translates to CASTGNSGNTIYF.

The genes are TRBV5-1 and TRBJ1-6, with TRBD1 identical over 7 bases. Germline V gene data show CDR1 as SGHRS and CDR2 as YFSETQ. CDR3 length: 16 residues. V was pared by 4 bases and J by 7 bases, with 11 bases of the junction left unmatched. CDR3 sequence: CASSRTTGAGNSPLHF. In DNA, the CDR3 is TGCGCCAGCAGCAGGACTACAGGGGCAGGCAATTCACCCCTCCACTTT.

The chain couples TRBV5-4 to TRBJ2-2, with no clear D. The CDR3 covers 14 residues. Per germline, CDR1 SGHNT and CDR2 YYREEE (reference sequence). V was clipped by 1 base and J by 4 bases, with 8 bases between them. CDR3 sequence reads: CASSLFSGTGELFF. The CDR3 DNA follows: TGTGCCAGCAGCTTGTTTTCGGGCACCGGGGAGCTGTTTTTT.

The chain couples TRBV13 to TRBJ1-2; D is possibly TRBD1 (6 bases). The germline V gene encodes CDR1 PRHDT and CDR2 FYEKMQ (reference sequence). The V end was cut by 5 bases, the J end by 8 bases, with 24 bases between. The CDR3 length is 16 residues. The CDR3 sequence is CASSPQNRAGFGGYTF. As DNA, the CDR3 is TGTGCCAGCAGCCCACAAAACAGGGCCGGCTTCGGGGGCTACACCTTC. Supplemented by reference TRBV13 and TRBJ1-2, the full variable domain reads AAGVIQSPRHLIKEKRETATLKCYPIPRHDTVYWYQQGPGQDPQFLISFYEKMQSDKGSIPDRFSAQQFSDYHSELNMSSLELGDSALYFCASSPQNRAGFGGYTFGSGTRLTVV.

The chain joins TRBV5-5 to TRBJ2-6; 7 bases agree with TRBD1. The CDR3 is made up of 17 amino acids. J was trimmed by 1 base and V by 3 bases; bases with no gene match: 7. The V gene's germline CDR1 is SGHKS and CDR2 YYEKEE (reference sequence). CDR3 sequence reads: CASSSGTANSGANVLTF. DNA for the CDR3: TGTGCCAGCAGCTCAGGGACAGCGAATTCTGGGGCCAACGTCCTGACTTTC. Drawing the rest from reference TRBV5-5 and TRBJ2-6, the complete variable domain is DAGVTQSPTHLIKTRGQQVTLRCSPISGHKSVSWYQQVLGQGPQFIFQYYEKEERGRGNFPDRFSARQFPNYSSELNVNALLLGDSALYLCASSSGTANSGANVLTFGAGSRLTVL.